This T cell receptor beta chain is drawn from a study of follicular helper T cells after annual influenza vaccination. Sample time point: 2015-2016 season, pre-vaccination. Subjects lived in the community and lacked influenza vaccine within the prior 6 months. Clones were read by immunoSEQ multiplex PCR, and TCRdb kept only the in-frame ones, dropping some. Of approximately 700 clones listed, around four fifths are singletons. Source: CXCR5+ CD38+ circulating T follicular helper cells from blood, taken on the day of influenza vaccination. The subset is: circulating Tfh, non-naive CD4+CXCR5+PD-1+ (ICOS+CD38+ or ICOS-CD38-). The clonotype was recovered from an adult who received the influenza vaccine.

The CDR3 spells CASSNPIADYSYNEQFF. DNA of the CDR3: TGCGCCAGCAGCAACCCCATAGCGGATTATTCCTACAATGAGCAGTTCTTC. The genes are TRBV5-1 and TRBJ2-1; a weak D match, TRBD2 (6 bases). Per the germline V gene, CDR1 is SGHRS and CDR2 is YFSETQ. The V and J ends lost 4 bases and 1 base respectively, with 18 bases between them. The CDR3 loop spans 17 amino acids.